Listed below are T cell receptor beta chains from one sample, sequenced in a study of CD8+ T cells in alopecia areata. Only in-frame clones appear in the TCRdb table, and some are missing; sequencing was by immunoSEQ multiplex PCR. This table holds some 110,000 clones, 55% to 70% found once. Source material: CD4+ T cells sorted from blood. The origin of the receptors is a human donor in good health. Both conserved end residues are part of each CDR3. D genes are given only for firm matches. Not every row has a clone size; where given, it reads once, few, many or a size class.

NA 15 TRBJ1-2 NA TRBV19 TGTGCCAGTAGCCCTACTACGACAGCACCCTCGGGCTACACCTTC CASSPTTTAPSGYTF
few 15 TRBJ2-5 NA TRBV7-9 TGTGCCAGCAGCTGGCCCAGTCCCGGGGGAGAGACCCAGTACTTC CASSWPSPGGETQYF
NA 16 TRBJ1-2 NA TRBV4-1 TGCGCCAGCAGCCAAGATAGCCAGTCTTTCAACTATGGCTACACCTTC CASSQDSQSFNYGYTF
NA 12 TRBJ2-1 NA TRBV6-6 TGTGCCAGCAGAGCAGCAAACAATGAGCAGTTCTTC CASRAANNEQFF
NA 15 TRBJ2-3 NA TRBV5-1 TGCGCCAGCAGCTTGGAGGGCCACAGCACAGATACGCAGTATTTT CASSLEGHSTDTQYF
NA 13 TRBJ2-5 NA TRBV9 TGTGCCAGCGGTCCTACGGGGCAAGAGACCCAGTACTTC CASGPTGQETQYF
few 12 TRBJ1-1 NA TRBV5-6 TGTGCCAGCAGCTTGGCCGCCGAGGGAACTTTCTTT CASSLAAEGTFF
NA 14 TRBJ2-5 TRBD1 TRBV29-1 TGCAGCGTTCCTGGGACAGGGATTCTGGAGACCCAGTACTTC CSVPGTGILETQYF
once 14 TRBJ2-3 NA TRBV7-8 TGTGCCAGCAGCTTACTGACCCAATCGGATACGCAGTATTTT CASSLLTQSDTQYF
NA 12 TRBJ2-7 NA TRBV29-1 TGCAGCGTTGAAGCCTCCGGGAGAAGGCAGTACTTC CSVEASGRRQYF
NA 14 TRBJ2-1 TRBD1 TRBV29-1 TGCAGCGTTGAAAAAGGGACAGCAGGGAATGAGCAGTTCTTC CSVEKGTAGNEQFF
NA 13 TRBJ1-2 NA TRBV15 TGTGCCACCAGCAGAGGCAACAGCTATGGCTACACCTTC CATSRGNSYGYTF
NA 11 TRBJ1-2 NA TRBV20-1 TGCAGTGCTAGGGTCCAGGGGGGCTACACCTTC CSARVQGGYTF
NA 14 TRBJ2-4 TRBD2 TRBV29-1 TGCAGCGTTGAGGGGGGGATCGGCAAAAACATTCAGTACTTC CSVEGGIGKNIQYF
few 14 TRBJ2-5 NA TRBV29-1 TGCAGCGTTGAAGAGGGGATATGGAAGGAGACCCAGTACTTC CSVEEGIWKETQYF
NA 12 TRBJ2-7 NA TRBV30 TGTGCCTGGAGTGCCTGGGGTGAGGAGCAGTACTTC CAWSAWGEEQYF
NA 15 TRBJ1-2 NA TRBV30 TGTGCCTGGAGTGTAACGGGCCGCCCTGGGAATGGCTACACCTTC CAWSVTGRPGNGYTF
few 15 TRBJ1-1 NA TRBV4-1 TGCGCCAGCAGCCAAGAAGAGGGTCGGAACACTGAAGCTTTCTTT CASSQEEGRNTEAFF
many 12 TRBJ1-5 NA TRBV7-9 TGTGCCAGCAGCTTAGATTCCCAGCCCCAGCATTTT CASSLDSQPQHF
once 15 TRBJ2-7 NA TRBV7-9 TGTGCCAGCAGCCACGTCCCGGCCTTCTCCTACGAGCAGTACTTC CASSHVPAFSYEQYF
NA 16 TRBJ2-1 TRBD2 TRBV29-1 TGCAGCGTTGGTCCTTCTAGACTAGCGGGGCACAATGAGCAGTTCTTC CSVGPSRLAGHNEQFF
NA 14 TRBJ2-2 NA TRBV29-1 TGCAGCGTTCGGACAGTCTCGAACACCGGGGAGCTGTTTTTT CSVRTVSNTGELFF
NA 14 TRBJ2-5 NA TRBV11-2 TGTGCCAGCAGCTTACAAAGGGGGAGTGAGACCCAGTACTTC CASSLQRGSETQYF
few 13 TRBJ2-1 NA TRBV27 TGTGCCACGAAAGGGGGAGGAAACAATGAGCAGTTCTTC CATKGGGNNEQFF
NA 14 TRBJ1-2 NA TRBV12-5 TGTGCTAGTGGTTCCGGACAAGGGGCGGTTGGCTACACCTTC CASGSGQGAVGYTF
NA 12 TRBJ2-3 TRBD2 TRBV29-1 TGCAGCGCCGGGGGGGACACAGATACGCAGTATTTT CSAGGDTDTQYF
NA 13 TRBJ1-6 NA TRBV4-1 TGCGCCAGCAGCCAAGTAGGGGATCGGTCCCTCCACTTT CASSQVGDRSLHF
NA 15 TRBJ2-2 TRBD2 TRBV27 TGTGCCAGCAAGCTAGCGGCATTGAACACCGGGGAGCTGTTTTTT CASKLAALNTGELFF
NA 17 TRBJ1-1 TRBD1 TRBV4-2 TGTGCCAGCAGCCCTCCCGGCCGGACAGGGGAGGACACTGAAGCTTTCTTT CASSPPGRTGEDTEAFF
NA 13 TRBJ2-2 NA TRBV29-1 TGCAGCGTTTTAAGCAGGGCCTCCGGGGAGCTGTTTTTT CSVLSRASGELFF
few 12 TRBJ1-3 NA TRBV29-1 TGCAGCGTTGAGGGCAGCGGGAACACCATATATTTT CSVEGSGNTIYF
NA 11 TRBJ1-5 NA TRBV6-5 TGTGCCAGCAGTGATTGGCAGCCCCAGCATTTT CASSDWQPQHF
NA 18 TRBJ2-3 NA TRBV2 TGTGCCAGCAGACTCCTAGGGGGGGCTCTCCCGAGCACAGATACGCAGTATTTT CASRLLGGALPSTDTQYF
NA 13 TRBJ1-1 NA TRBV29-1 TGCAGCGCCTACTCCGGGGGGAAGACTGAAGCTTTCTTT CSAYSGGKTEAFF
NA 16 TRBJ1-2 NA TRBV27 TGTGCCAGCAGTTTAGTACCAGGGGTTTATGGCTATGGCTACACCTTC CASSLVPGVYGYGYTF
few 14 TRBJ2-3 NA TRBV5-4 TGTGCCAGCAGCTTGGGAGCGACCACAGATACGCAGTATTTT CASSLGATTDTQYF
NA 15 TRBJ2-5 NA TRBV5-4 TGTGCCAGCAGCTTGTTTGACAGAACTCAAGAGACCCAGTACTTC CASSLFDRTQETQYF
NA 14 TRBJ2-4 TRBD1 TRBV29-1 TGCAGCGTCGAAGACAGGGGGCGGGGGAACATTCAGTACTTC CSVEDRGRGNIQYF
NA 13 TRBJ2-1 NA TRBV29-1 TGCAGCCTCCGGGCGGGGGCAGGTAATGAGCAGTTCTTC CSLRAGAGNEQFF
NA 12 TRBJ2-7 NA TRBV29-1 TGCAGCGTTGATCAGCAGGGGTGCGAGCAGTACTTC CSVDQQGCEQYF
NA 14 TRBJ1-2 NA TRBV18 TGTGCCAGCTCACCCGCGGGGCTGGATTATGGCTACACCTTC CASSPAGLDYGYTF
once 16 TRBJ1-1 NA TRBV15 TGTGCCACCAGCAGAGATAGAATGAGGGTTAATCCTGAAGCTTTCTTT CATSRDRMRVNPEAFF
NA 13 TRBJ2-1 NA TRBV7-2 TGTGCCAGCAGCTTCCGGGTAGGGAATGAGCAGTTCTTC CASSFRVGNEQFF
few 13 TRBJ1-4 NA TRBV5-1 TGCGCCAGCAGCCCCGGACCTAATGAAAAACTGTTTTTT CASSPGPNEKLFF
NA 15 TRBJ2-1 TRBD1 TRBV5-1 TGCGCCAGCAGCTTGGGGACAGGGGGCTTCAATGAGCAGTTCTTC CASSLGTGGFNEQFF
NA 14 TRBJ2-4 NA TRBV7-3 TGTGCCAGCAGCTTGGGGCCGAGCGGGAACATTCAGTACTTC CASSLGPSGNIQYF
few 14 TRBJ1-4 NA TRBV29-1 TGCAGCGTTGAAGAGCTCGGCGGGGGTGGAAAACTGTTTTTT CSVEELGGGGKLFF